Included here is one TCR beta chain sequence, with context. The record originates from a study of blood T cell repertoires in COVID-19. At the level of the study: Donors in the United States, Italy and Spain gave samples during acute or convalescent COVID-19. T cells, B-cell-depleted T cells, or PBMCs provided the cDNA or gDNA that served as material.

Authors' data handling: Using reference gene primer amplification, nucleated cell counts were estimated. The data were produced by immunoSEQ multiplex PCR, yet TCRdb's version contains in-frame clones alone and is incomplete. That table is the source of V, J and clone size, and D and trimming were worked out from the DNA. The sample consists of about 130,000 clones, 85% to 90% of them appearing once. The CDR3 is 15 residues long. V dropped 3 bases and J dropped 7; count of bases not matched to a gene: 11. Germline V gene sequence: CDR1 SGDLS, CDR2 YYNGEE. The material sequenced was peripheral blood. The TCR comes from a human donor in a cohort sampled during active COVID-19. V usage is TRBV9 and J usage is TRBJ1-2; 8 bases are a match to TRBD1. The CDR3 protein is CASSEAVQGASGYTF. CDR3 nucleotides: TGTGCCAGCAGCGAAGCCGTGCAGGGGGCTTCTGGCTACACCTTC.